This T cell receptor (beta chain) appears in the sequencing data of a study of T cell changes during pregnancy in multiple sclerosis. Germline CDR1 reads MDHEN; CDR2 reads SYDVKM. With 1 base clipped from V and 8 bases from J, the junction kept 7 bases outside the gene matches. This CDR3 has 14 amino acids. This clone has a handful of counts. Repertoires were generated with immunoSEQ multiplex PCR, while TCRdb's copy carries only in-frame clones and drops some. The repertoire holds about 45,000 clones, with 85% to 90% as singletons. The sample consisted of CD4+ T cells from peripheral blood mononuclear cells, taken in the first trimester of pregnancy. This receptor was taken from a female donor with multiple sclerosis, enrolled in a pregnancy study. V and J are TRBV28 and TRBJ1-1; 7 nucleotides match TRBD1. CDR3 sequence (DNA): TGTGCCAGCAGTTTATTTGGGGACAGTGAAGAAGCTTTCTTT. Protein sequence: CASSLFGDSEEAFF.